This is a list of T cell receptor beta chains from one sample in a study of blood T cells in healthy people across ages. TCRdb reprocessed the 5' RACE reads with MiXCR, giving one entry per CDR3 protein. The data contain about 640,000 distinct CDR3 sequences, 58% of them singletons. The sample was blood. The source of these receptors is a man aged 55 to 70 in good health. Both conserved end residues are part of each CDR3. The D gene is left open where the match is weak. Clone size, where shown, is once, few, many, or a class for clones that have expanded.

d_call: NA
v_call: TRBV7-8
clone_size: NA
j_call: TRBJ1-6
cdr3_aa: CASSLRGGESPLHF
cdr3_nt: TGTGCCAGCAGCTTACGAGGGGGGGAATCACCCCTCCACTTT

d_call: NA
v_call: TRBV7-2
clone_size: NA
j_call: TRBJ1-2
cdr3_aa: CASSLRPRDYGYTF
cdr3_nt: TGTGCCAGCAGCCTAAGACCGAGAGACTATGGCTACACCTTC

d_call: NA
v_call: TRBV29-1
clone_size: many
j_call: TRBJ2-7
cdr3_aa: CSVEENSYEQYF
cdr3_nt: TGCAGCGTTGAAGAAAACTCCTACGAGCAGTACTTC

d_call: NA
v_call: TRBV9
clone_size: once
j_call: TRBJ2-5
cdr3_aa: CASSAVTGLGETQYF
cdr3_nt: TGTGCCAGCAGCGCCGTTACAGGGTTGGGAGAGACCCAGTACTTC

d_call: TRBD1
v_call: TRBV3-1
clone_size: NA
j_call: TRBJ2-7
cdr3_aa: CASSQDATGGYEQYF
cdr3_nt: TGTGCCAGCAGCCAAGATGCCACAGGGGGCTACGAGCAGTACTTC

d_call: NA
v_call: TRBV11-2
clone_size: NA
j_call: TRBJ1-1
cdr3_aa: CASSNRQAVMNTEAFF
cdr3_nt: TGTGCCAGCAGCAATAGACAGGCTGTCATGAACACTGAAGCTTTCTTT

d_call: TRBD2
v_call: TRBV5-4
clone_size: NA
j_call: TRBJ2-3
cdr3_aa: CASSLESGGRSTKDTQYF
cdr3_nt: TGTGCCAGCAGCTTGGAATCCGGCGGGAGGAGCACGAAAGATACGCAGTATTTT

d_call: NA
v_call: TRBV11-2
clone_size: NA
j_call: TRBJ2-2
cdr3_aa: CASSLVRGHTGELFF
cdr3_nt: TGTGCCAGCAGCTTAGTACGGGGGCACACCGGGGAGCTGTTTTTT

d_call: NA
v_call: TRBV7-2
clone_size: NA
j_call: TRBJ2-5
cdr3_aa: CASSLAVGPETQYF
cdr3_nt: TGTGCCAGCAGCTTAGCCGTGGGGCCGGAGACCCAGTACTTC

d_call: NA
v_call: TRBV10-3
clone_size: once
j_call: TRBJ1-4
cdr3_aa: CAISDEGGEKLFF
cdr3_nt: TGTGCCATCAGTGACGAGGGAGGGGAAAAACTGTTTTTT